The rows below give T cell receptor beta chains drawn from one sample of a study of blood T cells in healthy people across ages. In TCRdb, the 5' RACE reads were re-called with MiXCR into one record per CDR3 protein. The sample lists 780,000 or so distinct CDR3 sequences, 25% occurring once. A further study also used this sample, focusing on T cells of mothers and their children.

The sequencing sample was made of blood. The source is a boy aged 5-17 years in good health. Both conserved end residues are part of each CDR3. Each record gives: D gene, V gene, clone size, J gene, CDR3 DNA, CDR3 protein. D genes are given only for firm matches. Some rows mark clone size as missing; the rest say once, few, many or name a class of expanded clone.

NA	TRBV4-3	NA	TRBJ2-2	TGCGCCAGCAGGACGACAGAAAACACCGGGGAGCTGTTTTTT	CASRTTENTGELFF
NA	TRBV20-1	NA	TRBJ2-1	TGCAGTGCTAGAGATGCGTGGAGCCACTTCAATCAGCAGTTCTTC	CSARDAWSHFNQQFF
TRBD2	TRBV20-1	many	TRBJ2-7	TGCAGTGCTAGAGCGTACTATCTAGCGGGAGGCACCTCCTACGAGCAGTACTTC	CSARAYYLAGGTSYEQYF
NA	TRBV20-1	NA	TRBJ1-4	TGCAGTGCTCGCCCCGGGGGAAGGGGTGAAGAACTGTTTTTT	CSARPGGRGEELFF
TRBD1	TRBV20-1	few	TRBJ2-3	TGCAGTGCTAGTCCAGGTTTGGGACAGGATCCCACAGATACGCAGTATTTT	CSASPGLGQDPTDTQYF
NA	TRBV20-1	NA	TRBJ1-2	TGCAGTGCTAGTGATTCACGGTCCTATGGCTACACCTTC	CSASDSRSYGYTF
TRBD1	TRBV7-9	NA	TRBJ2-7	TGTGCCAGCGTTCAGGGACAGGCGTCCTACGAGCAGTACTTC	CASVQGQASYEQYF
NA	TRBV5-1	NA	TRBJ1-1	TGCGCCAGCAGCTCCGGGACGGGGGTTTCCCCGGCTGAAGCTTTCTTT	CASSSGTGVSPAEAFF
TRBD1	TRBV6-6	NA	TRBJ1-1	TGTGCCAGCAGTCTACAGGACAGGAACACTGAGGCTTTCTTT	CASSLQDRNTEAFF
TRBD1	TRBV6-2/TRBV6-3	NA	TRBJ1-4	TGTGCCAGCACCGCATTGTGGGACAGGAGTAATGAAAAACTGTTTTTT	CASTALWDRSNEKLFF
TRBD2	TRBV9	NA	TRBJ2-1	TGTGCCAGCGACCTAGCGGGGGCGAGAAACAATGAGCAGTTCTTC	CASDLAGARNNEQFF
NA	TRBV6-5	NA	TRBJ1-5	TGTGCCAGCAGGCGGCTTATAAGCCAGCATTTT	CASRRLISQHF
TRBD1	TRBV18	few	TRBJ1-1	TGTGCCAGCTCACCCAGGACAGGGGATAACACTGAAGCTTTCTTT	CASSPRTGDNTEAFF
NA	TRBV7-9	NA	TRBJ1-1	TGTGCCAGCAGCCTCCCCTATTGGGCATTCTCCAATAATAGGTGGACTGAAGCTTTCTTT	CASSLPYWAFSNNRWTEAFF
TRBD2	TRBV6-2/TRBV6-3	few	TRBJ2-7	TGTGCCAGCACCGTAGCGGGAGCCTACGAGCAGTACTTC	CASTVAGAYEQYF
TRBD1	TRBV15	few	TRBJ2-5	TGTGCCACCAGCATCCGGACAGGGGGCCGAGAGACCCAGTACTTC	CATSIRTGGRETQYF
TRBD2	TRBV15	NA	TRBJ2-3	TGTGCCACCAGCAGAGATCGGGCGGGAGGGAACTATGATACGCAGTATTTT	CATSRDRAGGNYDTQYF
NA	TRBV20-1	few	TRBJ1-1	TGCAGTGCCACCGGACCATCGAACACTGAAGCTCTCTTT	CSATGPSNTEALF
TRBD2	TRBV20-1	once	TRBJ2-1	TGCAGTGCTCCAACTAGCGGGAGCCTCAACAATGAGCAGTTCTTC	CSAPTSGSLNNEQFF
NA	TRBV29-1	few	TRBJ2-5	TGCAGCGTTGCCCGGGAACTAGGTGGGGCCCAGTACTTC	CSVARELGGAQYF
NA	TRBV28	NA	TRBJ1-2	TGTGCCAGCAGTCCCGAGGGGGTTGGCTATGGCTACACCTTC	CASSPEGVGYGYTF
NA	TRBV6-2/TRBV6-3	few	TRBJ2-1	TGTGCCAGCAGTAAGCTTCCGAGCTCCTACAATGAGCAGTTCTTC	CASSKLPSSYNEQFF
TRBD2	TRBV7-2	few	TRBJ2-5	TGTGCCAGCAGCCCACCGGGACTAGCGGGAGGGATCGAGACCCAGTACTTC	CASSPPGLAGGIETQYF
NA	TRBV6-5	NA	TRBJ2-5	TGTGCCAGCAGTTACTCTGTGGGCACGGAGACCCAGTACTTC	CASSYSVGTETQYF
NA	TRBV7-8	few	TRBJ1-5	TGTGCCAGCAGCTTAGGACACCCCGGCAATCAGCCCCAGCATTTT	CASSLGHPGNQPQHF
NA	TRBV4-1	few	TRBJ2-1	TGCGCCAGCAGCCAGCCCCGCGAAGGAAGGGCAAAGCAGTTCTTC	CASSQPREGRAKQFF
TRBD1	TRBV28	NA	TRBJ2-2	TGTGCCAGCAGGGGACAGGGGGCCGTCACCGGGGAGCTGTTTTTT	CASRGQGAVTGELFF
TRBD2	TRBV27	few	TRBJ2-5	TGTGCCAGCAGTCCTCGACTAGCGGGGGGGCCTAAGGAGACCCAGTACTTC	CASSPRLAGGPKETQYF
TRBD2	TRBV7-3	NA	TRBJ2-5	TGTGCCAGCAGCTTAATGGCCGGGGGGAGTATCAAAGAGACCCAGTACTTC	CASSLMAGGSIKETQYF
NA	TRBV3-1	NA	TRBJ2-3	TGTGCCAGCAGCCACGCGGCTAGCACAGATACGCAGTATTTT	CASSHAASTDTQYF
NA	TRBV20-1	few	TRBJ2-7	TGCAGTGCCCCCCTAGCGCTTTCCCCCTACGAGCAGTACTTC	CSAPLALSPYEQYF
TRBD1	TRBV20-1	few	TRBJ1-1	TGCAGTGCGAAGACAGGGGTTGGGGACACTGAAGCTTTCTTT	CSAKTGVGDTEAFF
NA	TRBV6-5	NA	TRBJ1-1	TGTGCCAGCAGTCCTGACCGAGAAAGGAACACTGAAGCTTTCTTT	CASSPDRERNTEAFF
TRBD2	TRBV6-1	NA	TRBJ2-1	TGTGCCAGCAGTTGGGGGGGACAGCAGTTCTTC	CASSWGGQQFF
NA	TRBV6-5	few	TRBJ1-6	TGTGCCAGCAGTTATTCGCCAGGGCGGGTATATAATTCACCCCTCCACTTT	CASSYSPGRVYNSPLHF
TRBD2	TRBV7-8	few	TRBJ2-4	TGTGCCAGCAGCTTCGGCGGGAGTAACATTCAGTACTTC	CASSFGGSNIQYF
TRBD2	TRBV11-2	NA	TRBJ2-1	TGTGCCAGCAGCCCCGGGGGGGTTTTCGATGAGCAGTTCTTC	CASSPGGVFDEQFF
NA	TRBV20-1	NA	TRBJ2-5	TGCAGTGTAGACACACGAGGGGAGACCCAGTACTTC	CSVDTRGETQYF
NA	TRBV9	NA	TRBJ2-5	TGTGCCAGCAGCGCCACCGTCCAAGAGACCCAGTACTTC	CASSATVQETQYF
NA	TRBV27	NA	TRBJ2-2	TGTGCCAGCAGTCTCCGACTTTTTGGGACCGGGGAGCTGTTTTTT	CASSLRLFGTGELFF
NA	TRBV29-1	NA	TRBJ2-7	TGCAGCGTTGACGGGGGCGATGGGCCATCCTACGAGCAGTACTTC	CSVDGGDGPSYEQYF
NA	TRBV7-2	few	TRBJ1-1	TGTGCCAGCAGCTTAGCGGGGGGGAGGGAAGCTTTCTTT	CASSLAGGREAFF
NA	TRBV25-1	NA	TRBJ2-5	TGTGCCATCGGGGGCAACCAAGAGACCCAGTACTTC	CAIGGNQETQYF
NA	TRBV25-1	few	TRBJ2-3	TGTTCCTCGGGGGTAGTTAGAGGTGGAGGTAGCACAGATACGCAGTATTTT	CSSGVVRGGGSTDTQYF
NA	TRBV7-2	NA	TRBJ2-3	TGTGCCAGCAGCCCCGGGACTCCTGGCGGGCAGTATTTT	CASSPGTPGGQYF
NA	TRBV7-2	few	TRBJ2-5	TGTGCCAGCAGTCTCGCGATTGAGACCCAGTACTTC	CASSLAIETQYF
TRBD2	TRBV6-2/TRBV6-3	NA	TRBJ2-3	TGTGCCAGCAGTTCGAGTAGCGGGACACTTATAAGGCAGTATTTT	CASSSSSGTLIRQYF
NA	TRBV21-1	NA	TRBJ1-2	TGTGCCAGCAGCAAAGGGGAAGTTGCCGGGGATAGTTCCTATGGCTACACCTTC	CASSKGEVAGDSSYGYTF
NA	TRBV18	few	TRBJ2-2	TGTGCCAGCTCACCATCCAGGGGAGAAGGGGAGCTGTTTTTT	CASSPSRGEGELFF
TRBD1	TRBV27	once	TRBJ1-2	TGTGCCAGCAGTTTATCAGGACAGGGGGCGCTTGGCTACACCTTC	CASSLSGQGALGYTF